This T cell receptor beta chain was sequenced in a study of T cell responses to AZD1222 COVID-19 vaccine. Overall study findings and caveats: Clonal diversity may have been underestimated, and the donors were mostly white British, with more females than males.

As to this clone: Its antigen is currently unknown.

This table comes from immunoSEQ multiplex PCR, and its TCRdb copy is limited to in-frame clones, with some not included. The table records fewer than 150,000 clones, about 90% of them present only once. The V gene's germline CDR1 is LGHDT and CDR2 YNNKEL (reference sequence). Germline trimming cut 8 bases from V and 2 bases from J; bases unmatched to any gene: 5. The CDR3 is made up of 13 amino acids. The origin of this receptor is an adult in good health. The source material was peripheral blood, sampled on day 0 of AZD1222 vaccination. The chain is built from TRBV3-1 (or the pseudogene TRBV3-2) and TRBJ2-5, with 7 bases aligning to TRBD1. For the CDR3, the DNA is TGTGCCAGCGGGGACAGATTTCAAGAGACCCAGTACTTC. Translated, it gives CASGDRFQETQYF.